Below are 11 T cell receptor beta chains sequenced from a single sample in a study of spatial heterogeneity in lung cancer. This sample's time point: sample taken at primary tumor resection. Unsorted whole RNA from tumor, nontumor lung or frozen PBMC underwent sequencing. TCRdb processed the 5' RACE reads anew with MiXCR; each CDR3 protein has one entry. The sample includes about 15,000 distinct CDR3 sequences, 10% of them seen just once. Sequences were derived from PBMCs, sampled at surgery. The receptor source for this set is a male donor with early-stage non-small cell lung cancer.

The chain uses TRBV28 and TRBJ2-1; D uncertain. The V end was cut by 3 bases, the J end by 8 bases, with 8 bases between. CDR3 length: 12 residues. CDR1 is MDHEN, CDR2 SYDVKM, per germline. The CDR3 nucleotides read TGTGCCAGCAGTTTTTCTGTCGATGAGCAGTTCTTC. It encodes CASSFSVDEQFF.

There are many counts of this clonotype. CDR3 residues: CASSLGVGGTEAFF. CDR3 DNA: TGTGCCAGCAGCTTGGGGGTCGGGGGCACTGAAGCTTTCTTT. This sequence joins TRBV5-5 and TRBJ1-1, with D perhaps TRBD1 (5 bases). V lost 0 bases and J lost 4, with 10 bases in between. This CDR3 spans 14 amino acids. The germline V gene has CDR1 SGHKS and CDR2 YYEKEE (reference sequence).

This clonotype was observed at least ten times. The V and J genes are TRBV7-8 and TRBJ2-5; possibly TRBD1 for D (6 bases). The CDR3 spans 14 residues. Germline loops: CDR1 SGHVS, CDR2 FQNEAQ. Trimming shortened V by 5 bases and J by 3 bases, and 13 bases separated the two germline ends. Here the CDR3 reads CASSPGTGKETQYF. The CDR3 coding sequence is TGTGCCAGCAGCCCCGGTACAGGGAAAGAGACCCAGTACTTC.

This clonotype has ten or more counts. The chain employs TRBV28 and TRBJ1-1; 7 nucleotides agree with TRBD1. V was pared by 5 bases and J by 5 bases, with 5 bases of the junction left unmatched. Germline V CDR1 and CDR2: MDHEN, SYDVKM. This CDR3 region has 13 residues. The CDR3 sequence is CASSPGTETEAFF. CDR3 bases: TGTGCCAGCAGTCCGGGGACAGAGACTGAAGCTTTCTTT.

Ten or more counts support this clonotype. The chain has TRBV7-2 and TRBJ2-7, with 10 bases lining up with TRBD1. The germline CDR1 and CDR2 sequences are SGHTA and FQGNSA. CDR3 size: 15 residues. The trim removed 5 bases at V and 4 bases at J, leaving 8 bases unmatched. In nucleotides, the CDR3 is TGTGCCAGCAGCCTAGGGACAGGGGTACAGTACGAGCAGTACTTC. It encodes CASSLGTGVQYEQYF.

The chain recombines TRBV12-3 or TRBV12-4 with TRBJ2-5; D perhaps matches TRBD2 (6 bases). V was trimmed by 7 bases and J by 0 bases, leaving 21 bases between them. This CDR3 has 17 residues. Here the CDR3 reads CASTRGWDWTHQETQYF. For the CDR3, the DNA is TGTGCCAGCACCCGCGGCTGGGACTGGACCCACCAAGAGACCCAGTACTTC.

This clonotype has a count of ten or more. The chain joins TRBV28 to TRBJ2-1; D gene uncertain. With 5 bases removed from V and 8 bases from J, the gap between germline ends came to 13 bases. The germline V gene has CDR1 MDHEN and CDR2 SYDVKM. The CDR3 contains 13 residues. This CDR3 is CASSPPDSHEQFF. CDR3 DNA: TGTGCCAGCAGTCCCCCCGACTCGCATGAGCAGTTCTTC.

The rearrangement joins TRBV7-6 to TRBJ2-1, with TRBD1 as a possible D gene (5 bases). The length of the CDR3 is 13 residues. Per germline, CDR1 SGHVS and CDR2 FNYEAQ. Trimming shortened V by 3 bases and J by 4 bases, and 7 bases separated the two germline ends. The CDR3 loop reads CASSFSGYNEQFF. In DNA, the CDR3 is TGTGCCAGCAGCTTTTCAGGGTACAATGAGCAGTTCTTC. The variable domain in full, completed from reference TRBV7-6 and TRBJ2-1, reads GAGVSQSPRYKVTKRGQDVALRCDPISGHVSLYWYRQALGQGPEFLTYFNYEAQQDKSGLPNDRFSAERPEGSISTLTIQRTEQRDSAMYRCASSFSGYNEQFFGPGTRLTVL.

This clonotype occurred many times. The rearrangement links TRBV7-8 to TRBJ2-4; 7 positions agree with TRBD2. The CDR3 sequence is 15 residues long. CDR1 and CDR2 (germline): SGHVS, FQNEAQ. The V gene end was trimmed by 2 bases and the J gene end by 1 base; junction bases not matched to a gene: 2. The CDR3 spells CASSLRAGAKNIQYF. For the CDR3, the DNA is TGTGCCAGCAGCTTAAGAGCGGGGGCCAAAAACATTCAGTACTTC.

Many counts were recorded for this clonotype. The CDR3 loop reads CASRETGKGQETQYF. Written as DNA, the CDR3 is TGTGCCAGCAGGGAGACAGGGAAGGGCCAAGAGACCCAGTACTTC. The rearrangement uses TRBV6-2 or TRBV6-3 and TRBJ2-5, with 7 bases lining up with TRBD1. V gave up 6 bases and J gave up 1 base; unmatched junction bases: 8. CDR1 and CDR2 from the germline V gene are MNHEY and SVGEGT. This CDR3 has 15 residues.

Sample share makes this clonotype medium-sized. This CDR3 is CASSPGRGPYEQYF. CDR3 nucleotide sequence: TGCGCCAGCAGCCCAGGGCGGGGTCCCTACGAGCAGTACTTC. This chain connects TRBV4-3 to TRBJ2-7; possibly TRBD2 for D (6 bases). V gave up 4 bases and J gave up 2 bases, with 12 bases separating them. Germline loops: CDR1 LGHNA, CDR2 YSLEER. CDR3 size: 14 residues.